The clone carrying this TCR beta chain has ten or more counts. Its antigen is not known. Original data processing: In papillary thyroid cancer, a distant-metastasis classifier was built using CDR3 differences across clinicopathological groups. TCRdb re-processed the PCR reads through MiXCR. In this record, the V and J calls reflect TCRdb's handling and not the investigators' own analysis. The sample lists 20,000 to 30,000 clones, approximately 13% occurring once. This entry is derived from a study of metastatic and nonmetastatic thyroid tumors. Whole-study context: For malignant and benign thyroid patients, tumor or nodule tissue and blood were the sources whose repertoires were compared. General observations from the study: It was reportedly found that TCR beta diversity was significantly higher in malignant thyroid tumors than in benign nodules, a difference seen in both blood and tumor samples.

This CDR3 comprises 15 residues. After removal of 8 bases from V and 1 base from J, the junction contained 10 bases not matched to a gene. Each patient went into thyroid surgery without having received any treatment. The source material was blood. This rearrangement joins TRBV12-3 or TRBV12-4 to TRBJ1-1; the match to TRBD1 covers 7 bases. This TCR came from a female donor with papillary thyroid cancer or a benign thyroid nodule (not recorded which). Some clones in this sample may be carry-over from other donors' samples. The CDR3 DNA is TGTGCCAGCCAGGGGGAACGCCTGGGGAACACTGAAGCTTTCTTT. Translating gives CASQGERLGNTEAFF.